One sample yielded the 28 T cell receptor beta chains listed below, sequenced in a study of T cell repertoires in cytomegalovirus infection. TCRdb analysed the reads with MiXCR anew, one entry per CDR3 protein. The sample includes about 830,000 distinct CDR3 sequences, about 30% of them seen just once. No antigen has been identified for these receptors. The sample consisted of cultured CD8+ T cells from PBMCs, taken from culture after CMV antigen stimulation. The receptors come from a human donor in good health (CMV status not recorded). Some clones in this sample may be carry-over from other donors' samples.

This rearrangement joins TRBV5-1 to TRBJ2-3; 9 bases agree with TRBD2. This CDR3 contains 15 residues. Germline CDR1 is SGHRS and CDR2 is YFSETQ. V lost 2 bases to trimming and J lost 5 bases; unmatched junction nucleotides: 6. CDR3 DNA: TGCGCCAGCAGCTTCAAGCGGGGGGCAGGAGATACGCAGTATTTT. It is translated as CASSFKRGAGDTQYF.

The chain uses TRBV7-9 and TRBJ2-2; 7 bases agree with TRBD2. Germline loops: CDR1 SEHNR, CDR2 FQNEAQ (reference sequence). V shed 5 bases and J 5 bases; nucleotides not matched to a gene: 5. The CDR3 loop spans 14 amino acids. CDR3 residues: CASSPRGGTGELFF. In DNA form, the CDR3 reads TGTGCCAGCAGCCCGAGGGGAGGGACCGGGGAGCTGTTTTTT.

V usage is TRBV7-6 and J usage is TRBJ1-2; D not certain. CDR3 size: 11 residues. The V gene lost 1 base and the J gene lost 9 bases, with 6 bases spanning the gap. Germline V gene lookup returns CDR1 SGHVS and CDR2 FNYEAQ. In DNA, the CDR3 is TGTGCCAGCAGCTTAGGTGGCAGCTACACCTTC. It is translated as CASSLGGSYTF.

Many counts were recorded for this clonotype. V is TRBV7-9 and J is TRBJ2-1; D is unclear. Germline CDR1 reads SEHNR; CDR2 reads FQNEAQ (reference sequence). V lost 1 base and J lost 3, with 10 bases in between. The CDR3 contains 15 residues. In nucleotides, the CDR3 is TGTGCCAGCAGCTTAGGAGTAGCTAACTACAATGAGCAGTTCTTC. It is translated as CASSLGVANYNEQFF.

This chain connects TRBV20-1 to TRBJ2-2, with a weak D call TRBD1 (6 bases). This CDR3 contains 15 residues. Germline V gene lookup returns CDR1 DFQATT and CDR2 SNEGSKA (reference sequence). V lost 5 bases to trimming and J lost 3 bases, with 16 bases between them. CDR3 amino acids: CSAANLGADTGELFF. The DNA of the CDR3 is TGCAGTGCTGCGAACTTGGGGGCGGACACCGGGGAGCTGTTTTTT.

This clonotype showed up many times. The CDR3 nucleotides are TGTGCCAGTAGTATAGTAGGAATTAACAATGAGCAGTTCTTC. The encoded protein is CASSIVGINNEQFF. This sequence joins TRBV19 and TRBJ2-1, with D hard to call. This CDR3 has 14 residues. V lost 1 base and J 5 bases, leaving 9 bases between the germline ends. In germline, CDR1 is LNHDA, CDR2 SQIVND (reference sequence).

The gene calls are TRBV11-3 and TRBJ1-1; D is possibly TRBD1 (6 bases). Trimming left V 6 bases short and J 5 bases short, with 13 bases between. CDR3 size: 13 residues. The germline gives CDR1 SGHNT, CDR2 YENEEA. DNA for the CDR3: TGTGCCAGCAGGGCACAGGGAAGTACTGAAGCTTTCTTT. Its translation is CASRAQGSTEAFF.

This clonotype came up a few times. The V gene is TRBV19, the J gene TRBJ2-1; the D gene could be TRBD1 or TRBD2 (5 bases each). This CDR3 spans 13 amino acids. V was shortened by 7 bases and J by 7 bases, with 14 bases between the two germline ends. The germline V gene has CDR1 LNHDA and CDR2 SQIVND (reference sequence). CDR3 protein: CASMDGWGNEQFF. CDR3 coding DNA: TGTGCCAGTATGGACGGGTGGGGGAATGAGCAGTTCTTC.

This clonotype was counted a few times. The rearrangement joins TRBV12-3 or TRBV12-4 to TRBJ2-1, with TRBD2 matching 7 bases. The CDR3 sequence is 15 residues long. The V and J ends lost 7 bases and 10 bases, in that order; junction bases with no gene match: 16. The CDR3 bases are TGTGCCAGCACCTCCGTGACTAGCCCTCGGAACGAGCAGTTCTTC. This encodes CASTSVTSPRNEQFF.

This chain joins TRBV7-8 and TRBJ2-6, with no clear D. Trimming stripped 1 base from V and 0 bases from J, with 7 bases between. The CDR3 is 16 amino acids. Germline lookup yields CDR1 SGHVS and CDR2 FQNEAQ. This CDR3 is CASSLVYPSGANVLTF. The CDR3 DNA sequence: TGTGCCAGCAGCTTAGTTTACCCCTCTGGGGCCAACGTCCTGACTTTC. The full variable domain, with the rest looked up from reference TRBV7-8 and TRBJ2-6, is GAGVSQSPRYKVAKRGQDVALRCDPISGHVSLFWYQQALGQGPEFLTYFQNEAQLDKSGLPSDRFFAERPEGSVSTLKIQRTQQEDSAVYLCASSLVYPSGANVLTFGAGSRLTVL.

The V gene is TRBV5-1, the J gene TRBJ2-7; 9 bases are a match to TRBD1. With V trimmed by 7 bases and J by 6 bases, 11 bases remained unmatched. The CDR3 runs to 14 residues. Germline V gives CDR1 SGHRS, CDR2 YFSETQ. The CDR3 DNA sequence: TGCGCCAGCCACTCCGGGACAGGGTACGGCGAGCAGTACTTC. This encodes CASHSGTGYGEQYF. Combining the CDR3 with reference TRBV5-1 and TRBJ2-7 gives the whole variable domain KAGVTQTPRYLIKTRGQQVTLSCSPISGHRSVSWYQQTPGQGLQFLFEYFSETQRNKGNFPGRFSGRQFSNSRSEMNVSTLELGDSALYLCASHSGTGYGEQYFGPGTRLTVT.

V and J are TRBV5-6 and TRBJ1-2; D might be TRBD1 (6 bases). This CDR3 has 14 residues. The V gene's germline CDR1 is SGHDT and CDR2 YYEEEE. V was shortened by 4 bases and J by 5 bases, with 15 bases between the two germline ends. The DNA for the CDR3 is TGTGCCAGCAGCGGGGCGGACAGAAGATATGGCTACACCTTC. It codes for CASSGADRRYGYTF.

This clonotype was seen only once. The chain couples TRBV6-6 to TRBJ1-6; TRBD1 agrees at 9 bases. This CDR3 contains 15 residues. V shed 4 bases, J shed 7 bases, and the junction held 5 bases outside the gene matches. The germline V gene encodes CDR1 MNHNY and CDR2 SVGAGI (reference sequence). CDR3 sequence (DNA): TGTGCCAGCAGTTCGGACAGGGGTTTGAATTCACCCCTCCACTTT. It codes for CASSSDRGLNSPLHF.

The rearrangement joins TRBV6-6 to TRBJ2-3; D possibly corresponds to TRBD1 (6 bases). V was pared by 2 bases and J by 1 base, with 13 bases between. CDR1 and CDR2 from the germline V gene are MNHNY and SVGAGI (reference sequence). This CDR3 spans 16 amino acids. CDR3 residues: CASSYTLDRGTDTQYF. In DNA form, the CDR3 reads TGTGCCAGCAGTTACACATTGGACAGAGGCACAGATACGCAGTATTTT.

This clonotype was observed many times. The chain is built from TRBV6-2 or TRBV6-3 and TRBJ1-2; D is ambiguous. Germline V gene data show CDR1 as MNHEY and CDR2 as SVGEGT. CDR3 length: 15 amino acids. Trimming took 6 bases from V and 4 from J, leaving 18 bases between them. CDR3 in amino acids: CASSYHPLDVYGYTF. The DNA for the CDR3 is TGTGCCAGCAGCTACCACCCCTTGGATGTCTATGGCTACACCTTC.

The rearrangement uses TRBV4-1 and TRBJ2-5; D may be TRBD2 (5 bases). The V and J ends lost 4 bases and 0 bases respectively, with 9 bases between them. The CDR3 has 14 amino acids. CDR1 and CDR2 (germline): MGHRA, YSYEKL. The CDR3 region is CASSLTRDQETQYF. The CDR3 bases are TGCGCCAGCAGCCTTACTAGAGACCAAGAGACCCAGTACTTC.

Written as DNA, the CDR3 is TGTGCCAGCAGTGAAGCTATAGGGCAAGGGGCGCGGAGCTATGGCTACACCTTC. Its translation: CASSEAIGQGARSYGYTF. The chain is built from TRBV6-1 and TRBJ1-2; D is perhaps TRBD1 (5 bases). Germline V gene lookup returns CDR1 MNHNS and CDR2 SASEGT. V was pared by 0 bases and J by 4 bases, with 21 bases between. The CDR3 extends over 18 amino acids.

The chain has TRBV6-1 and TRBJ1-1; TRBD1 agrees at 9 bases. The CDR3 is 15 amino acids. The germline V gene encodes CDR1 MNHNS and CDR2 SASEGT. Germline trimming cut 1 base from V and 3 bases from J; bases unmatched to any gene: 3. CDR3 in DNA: TGTGCCAGCAGTGAAGGAGACAGGGGGGACACTGAAGCTTTCTTT. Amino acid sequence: CASSEGDRGDTEAFF.

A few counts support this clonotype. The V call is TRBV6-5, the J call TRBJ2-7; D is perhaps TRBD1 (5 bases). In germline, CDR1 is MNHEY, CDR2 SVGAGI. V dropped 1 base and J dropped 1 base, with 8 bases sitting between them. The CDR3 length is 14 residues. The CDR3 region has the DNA TGTGCCAGCAGTTACTACCAGGGATCCTACGAGCAGTACTTC. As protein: CASSYYQGSYEQYF.

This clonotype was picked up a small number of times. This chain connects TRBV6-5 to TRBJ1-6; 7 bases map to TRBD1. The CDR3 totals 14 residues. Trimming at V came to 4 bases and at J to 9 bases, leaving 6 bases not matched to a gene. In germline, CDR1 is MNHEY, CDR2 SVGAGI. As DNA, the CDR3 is TGTGCCAGCAGTTCAGGGGGAGAGGGTTCACCCCTCCACTTT. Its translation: CASSSGGEGSPLHF.

CDR3 sequence reads: CASSQGQGVSEAFF. As DNA, the CDR3 is TGCGCCAGCAGCCAAGGACAGGGGGTCTCTGAAGCTTTCTTT. The gene calls are TRBV4-1 and TRBJ1-1; TRBD1 aligns across 9 bases. Germline V gene data show CDR1 as MGHRA and CDR2 as YSYEKL. There are 14 residues in the CDR3. After removal of 1 base from V and 6 bases from J, the junction contained 3 bases not matched to a gene.

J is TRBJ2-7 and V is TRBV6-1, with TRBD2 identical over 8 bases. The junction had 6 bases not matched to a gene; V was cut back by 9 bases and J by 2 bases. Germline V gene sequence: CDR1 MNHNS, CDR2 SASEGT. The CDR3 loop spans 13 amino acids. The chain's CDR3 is CASFSGVTYEQYF. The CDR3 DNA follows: TGTGCCAGTTTTAGCGGGGTCACCTACGAGCAGTACTTC.

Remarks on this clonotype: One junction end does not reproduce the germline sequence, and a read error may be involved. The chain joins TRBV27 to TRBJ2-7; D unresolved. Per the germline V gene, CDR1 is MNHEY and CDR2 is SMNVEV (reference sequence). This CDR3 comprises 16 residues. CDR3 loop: CANSLSAGSFGYEQYF. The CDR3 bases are TGTGCCAACAGTTTATCCGCCGGCAGTTTCGGCTACGAGCAGTACTTC.

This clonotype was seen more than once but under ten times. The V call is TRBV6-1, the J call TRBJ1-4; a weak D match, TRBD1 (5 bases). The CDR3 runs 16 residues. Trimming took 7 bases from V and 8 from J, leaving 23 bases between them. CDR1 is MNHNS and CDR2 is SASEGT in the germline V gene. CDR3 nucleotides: TGTGCCAGCATCGGGAGGGCGACAGCGAGGAGGGAAAAACTGTTTTTT. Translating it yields CASIGRATARREKLFF.

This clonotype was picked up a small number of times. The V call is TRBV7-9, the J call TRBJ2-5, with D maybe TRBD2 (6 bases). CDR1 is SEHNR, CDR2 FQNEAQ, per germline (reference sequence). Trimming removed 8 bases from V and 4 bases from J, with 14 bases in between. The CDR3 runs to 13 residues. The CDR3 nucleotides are TGTGCCAGCGCTCCGGGGGACGGAGAGACCCAGTACTTC. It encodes CASAPGDGETQYF.

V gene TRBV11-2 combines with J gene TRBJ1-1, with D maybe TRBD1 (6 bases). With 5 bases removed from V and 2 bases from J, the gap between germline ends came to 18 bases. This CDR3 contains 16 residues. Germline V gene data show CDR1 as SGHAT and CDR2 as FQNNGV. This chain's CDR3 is CASSPPMIQGNTEAFF. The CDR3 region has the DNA TGTGCCAGCAGCCCACCGATGATACAGGGAAACACTGAAGCTTTCTTT.

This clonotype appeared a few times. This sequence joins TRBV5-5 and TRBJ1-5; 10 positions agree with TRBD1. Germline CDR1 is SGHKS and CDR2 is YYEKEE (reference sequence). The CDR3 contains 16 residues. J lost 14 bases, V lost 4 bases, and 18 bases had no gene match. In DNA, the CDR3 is TGTGCCAGCAGCCCCCAGACAGGGGGCGGCGAGGGGGCCGAGCATTTT. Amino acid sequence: CASSPQTGGGEGAEHF.

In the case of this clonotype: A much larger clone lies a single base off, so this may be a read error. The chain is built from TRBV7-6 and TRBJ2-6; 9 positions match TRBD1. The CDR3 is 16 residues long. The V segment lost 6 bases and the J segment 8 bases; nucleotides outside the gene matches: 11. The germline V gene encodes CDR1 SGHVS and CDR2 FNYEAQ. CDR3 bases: TGTGCCAGCAGTTTTACAGGGGGCAATAGGACCAACGTCCTGACTTTC. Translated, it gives CASSFTGGNRTNVLTF.